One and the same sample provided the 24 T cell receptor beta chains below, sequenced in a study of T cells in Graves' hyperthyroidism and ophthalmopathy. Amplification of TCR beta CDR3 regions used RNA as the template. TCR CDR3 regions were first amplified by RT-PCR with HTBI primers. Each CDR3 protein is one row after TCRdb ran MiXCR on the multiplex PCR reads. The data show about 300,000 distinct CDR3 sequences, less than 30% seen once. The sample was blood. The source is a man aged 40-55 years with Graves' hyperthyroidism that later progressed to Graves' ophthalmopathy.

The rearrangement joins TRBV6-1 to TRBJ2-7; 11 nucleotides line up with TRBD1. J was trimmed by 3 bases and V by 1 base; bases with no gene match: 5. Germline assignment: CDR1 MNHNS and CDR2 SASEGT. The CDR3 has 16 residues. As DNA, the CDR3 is TGTGCCAGCAGTGAAGTCCCGGGACAGGGGGACTACGAGCAGTACTTC. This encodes CASSEVPGQGDYEQYF.

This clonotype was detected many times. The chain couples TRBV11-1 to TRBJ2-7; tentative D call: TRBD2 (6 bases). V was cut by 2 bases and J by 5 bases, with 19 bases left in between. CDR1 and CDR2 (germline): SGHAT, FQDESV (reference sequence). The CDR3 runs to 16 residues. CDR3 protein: CASSLPYGGPSDEQYF. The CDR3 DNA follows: TGTGCCAGCAGCTTACCTTATGGAGGGCCATCCGACGAGCAGTACTTC.

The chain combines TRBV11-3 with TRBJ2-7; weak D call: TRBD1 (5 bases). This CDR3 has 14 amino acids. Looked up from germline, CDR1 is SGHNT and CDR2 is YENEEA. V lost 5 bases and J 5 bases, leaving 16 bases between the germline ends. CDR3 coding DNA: TGTGCCAGCAGCATCAAGGGGCGTTTCCACGAGCAGTACTTC. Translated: CASSIKGRFHEQYF.

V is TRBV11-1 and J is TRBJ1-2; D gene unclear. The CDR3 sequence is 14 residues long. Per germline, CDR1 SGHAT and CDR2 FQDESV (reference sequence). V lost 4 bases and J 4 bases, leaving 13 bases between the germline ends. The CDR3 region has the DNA TGTGCCAGCAGCTCTTCCCTGGACGGCTATGGCTACACCTTC. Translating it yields CASSSSLDGYGYTF. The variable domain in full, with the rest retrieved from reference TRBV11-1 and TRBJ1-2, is EAEVAQSPRYKITEKSQAVAFWCDPISGHATLYWYRQILGQGPELLVQFQDESVVDDSQLPKDRFSAERLKGVDSTLKIQPAELGDSAMYLCASSSSLDGYGYTFGSGTRLTVV.

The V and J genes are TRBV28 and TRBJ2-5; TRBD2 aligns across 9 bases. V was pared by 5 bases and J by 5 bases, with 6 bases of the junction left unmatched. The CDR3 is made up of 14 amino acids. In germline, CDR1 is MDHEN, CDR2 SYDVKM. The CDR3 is CASSRLAGRETQYF. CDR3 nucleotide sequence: TGTGCCAGCAGTCGGCTAGCGGGAAGGGAGACCCAGTACTTC. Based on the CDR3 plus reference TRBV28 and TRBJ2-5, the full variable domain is DVKVTQSSRYLVKRTGEKVFLECVQDMDHENMFWYRQDPGLGLRLIYFSYDVKMKEKGDIPEGYSVSREKKERFSLILESASTNQTSMYLCASSRLAGRETQYFGPGTRLLVL.

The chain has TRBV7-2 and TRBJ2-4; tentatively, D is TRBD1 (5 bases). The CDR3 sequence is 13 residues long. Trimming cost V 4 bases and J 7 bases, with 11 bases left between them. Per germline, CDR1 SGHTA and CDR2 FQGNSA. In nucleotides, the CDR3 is TGTGCCAGCAGCTCCCACCAGGGTAACATTCAGTACTTC. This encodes CASSSHQGNIQYF.

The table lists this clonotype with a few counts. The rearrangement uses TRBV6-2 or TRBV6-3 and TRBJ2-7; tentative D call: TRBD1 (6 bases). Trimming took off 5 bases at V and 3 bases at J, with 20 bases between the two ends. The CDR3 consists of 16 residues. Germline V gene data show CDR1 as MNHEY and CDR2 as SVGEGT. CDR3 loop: CASSARDKLWDYEQYF. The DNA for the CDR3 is TGTGCCAGCAGTGCCCGGGACAAGCTTTGGGACTACGAGCAGTACTTC.

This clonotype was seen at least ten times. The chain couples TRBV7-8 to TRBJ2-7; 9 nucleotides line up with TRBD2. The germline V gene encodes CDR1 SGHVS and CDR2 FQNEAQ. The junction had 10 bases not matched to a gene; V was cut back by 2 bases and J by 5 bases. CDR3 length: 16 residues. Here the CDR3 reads CASSLTVAGVLDEQYF. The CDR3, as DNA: TGTGCCAGCAGCTTAACAGTAGCGGGAGTACTGGACGAGCAGTACTTC.

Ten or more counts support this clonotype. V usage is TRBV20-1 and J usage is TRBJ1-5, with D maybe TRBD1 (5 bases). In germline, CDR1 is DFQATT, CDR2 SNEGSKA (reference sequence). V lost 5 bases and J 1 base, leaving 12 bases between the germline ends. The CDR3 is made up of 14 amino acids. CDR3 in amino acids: CSARGGISNQPQHF. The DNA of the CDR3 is TGCAGTGCTCGGGGGGGTATAAGCAATCAGCCCCAGCATTTT.

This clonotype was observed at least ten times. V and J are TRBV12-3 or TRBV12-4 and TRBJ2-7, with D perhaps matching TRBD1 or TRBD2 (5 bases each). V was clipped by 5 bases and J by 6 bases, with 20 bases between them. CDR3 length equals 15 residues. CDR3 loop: CASSPWAGPGTEQYF. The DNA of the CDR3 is TGTGCCAGCAGTCCCTGGGCGGGCCCCGGGACCGAGCAGTACTTC.

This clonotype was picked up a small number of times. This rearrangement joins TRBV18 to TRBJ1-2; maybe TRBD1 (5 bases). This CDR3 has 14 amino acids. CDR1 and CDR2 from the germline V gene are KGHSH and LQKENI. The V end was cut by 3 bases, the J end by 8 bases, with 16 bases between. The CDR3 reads CASSPRDSTRGYTF. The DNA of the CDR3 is TGTGCCAGCTCACCCCGGGACTCCACTAGAGGCTACACCTTC.

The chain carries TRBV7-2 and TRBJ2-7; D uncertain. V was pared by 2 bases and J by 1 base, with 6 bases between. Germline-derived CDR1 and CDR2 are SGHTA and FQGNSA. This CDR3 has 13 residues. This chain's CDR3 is CASSLIGSYEQYF. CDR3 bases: TGTGCCAGCAGCTTAATAGGGTCCTACGAGCAGTACTTC.

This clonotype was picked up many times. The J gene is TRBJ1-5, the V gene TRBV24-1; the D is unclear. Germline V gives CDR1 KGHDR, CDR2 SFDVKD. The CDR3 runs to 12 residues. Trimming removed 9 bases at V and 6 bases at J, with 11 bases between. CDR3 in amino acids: CATGQGSQPQHF. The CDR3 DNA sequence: TGTGCCACCGGTCAAGGGAGTCAGCCCCAGCATTTT.

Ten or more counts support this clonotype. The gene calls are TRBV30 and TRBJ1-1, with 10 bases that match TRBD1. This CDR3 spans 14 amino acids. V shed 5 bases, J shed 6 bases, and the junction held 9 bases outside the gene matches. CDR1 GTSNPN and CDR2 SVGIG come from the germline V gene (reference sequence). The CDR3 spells CAWDRGQSYPEAFF. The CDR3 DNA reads TGTGCCTGGGACAGGGGGCAGTCGTATCCTGAAGCTTTCTTT.

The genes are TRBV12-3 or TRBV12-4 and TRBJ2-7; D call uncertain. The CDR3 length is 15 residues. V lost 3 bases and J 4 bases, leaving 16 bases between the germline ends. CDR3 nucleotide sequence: TGTGCCAGCAGTTTCGGTCCAACACCTACGTACGAGCAGTACTTC. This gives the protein CASSFGPTPTYEQYF.

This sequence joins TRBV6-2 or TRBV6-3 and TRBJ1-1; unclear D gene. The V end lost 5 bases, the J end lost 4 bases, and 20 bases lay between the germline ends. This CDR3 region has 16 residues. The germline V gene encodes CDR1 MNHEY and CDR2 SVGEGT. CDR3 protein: CASSIQRTAPVTEAFF. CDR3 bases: TGTGCCAGCAGTATACAGAGGACGGCCCCGGTCACTGAAGCTTTCTTT.

CDR3 nucleotides: TGTGCCAGCAGCCTCCGGGACAGGGGACGGGAGCAGTACTTC. It is translated as CASSLRDRGREQYF. The chain is built from TRBV3-1 and TRBJ2-7, with 10 bases aligning to TRBD1. Trimming at V came to 4 bases and at J to 7 bases, leaving 7 bases not matched to a gene. CDR3 size: 14 residues. Germline V gene data show CDR1 as LGHDT and CDR2 as YNNKEL (reference sequence).

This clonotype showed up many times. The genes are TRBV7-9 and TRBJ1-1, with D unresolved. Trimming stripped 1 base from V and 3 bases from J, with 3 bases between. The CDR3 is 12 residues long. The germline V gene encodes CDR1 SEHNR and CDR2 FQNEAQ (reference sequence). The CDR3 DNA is TGTGCCAGCAGCTTAGTGTACACTGAAGCTTTCTTT. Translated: CASSLVYTEAFF.

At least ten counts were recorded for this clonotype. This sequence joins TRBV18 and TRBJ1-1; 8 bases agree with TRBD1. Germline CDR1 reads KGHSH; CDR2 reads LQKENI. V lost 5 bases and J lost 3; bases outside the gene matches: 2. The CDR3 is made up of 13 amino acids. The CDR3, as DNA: TGTGCCAGCTCATTACAGGGGGACACTGAAGCTTTCTTT. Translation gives CASSLQGDTEAFF. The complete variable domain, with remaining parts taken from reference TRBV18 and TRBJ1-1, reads NAGVMQNPRHLVRRRGQEARLRCSPMKGHSHVYWYRQLPEEGLKFMVYLQKENIIDESGMPKERFSAEFPKEGPSILRIQQVVRGDSAAYFCASSLQGDTEAFFGQGTRLTVV.

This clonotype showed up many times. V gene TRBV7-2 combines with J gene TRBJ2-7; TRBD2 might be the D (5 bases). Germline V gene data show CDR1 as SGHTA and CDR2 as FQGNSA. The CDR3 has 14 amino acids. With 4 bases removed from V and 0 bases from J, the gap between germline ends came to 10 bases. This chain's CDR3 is CASSSDSSSYEQYF. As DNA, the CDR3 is TGTGCCAGCAGCTCGGACTCTAGCTCCTACGAGCAGTACTTC.

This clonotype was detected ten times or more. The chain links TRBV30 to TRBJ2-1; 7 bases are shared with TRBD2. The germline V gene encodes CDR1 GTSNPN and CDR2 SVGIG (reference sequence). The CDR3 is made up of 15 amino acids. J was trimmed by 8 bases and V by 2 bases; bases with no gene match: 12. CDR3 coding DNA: TGTGCCTGGAGTCCGAGGGAGGGTATTAGGGATGAGCAGTTCTTC. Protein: CAWSPREGIRDEQFF.

The CDR3 nucleotides are TGTGCCAGCAGTTTCCTTGGGACAGGCTACGAGCAGTACTTC. Encoded protein: CASSFLGTGYEQYF. The chain links TRBV28 to TRBJ2-7, with TRBD1 matching 8 bases. V lost 3 bases and J lost 3; bases outside the gene matches: 4. This CDR3 spans 14 amino acids. Germline values: CDR1 MDHEN, CDR2 SYDVKM. Full variable domain (outside the CDR3, taken from reference TRBV28 and TRBJ2-7): DVKVTQSSRYLVKRTGEKVFLECVQDMDHENMFWYRQDPGLGLRLIYFSYDVKMKEKGDIPEGYSVSREKKERFSLILESASTNQTSMYLCASSFLGTGYEQYFGPGTRLTVT.

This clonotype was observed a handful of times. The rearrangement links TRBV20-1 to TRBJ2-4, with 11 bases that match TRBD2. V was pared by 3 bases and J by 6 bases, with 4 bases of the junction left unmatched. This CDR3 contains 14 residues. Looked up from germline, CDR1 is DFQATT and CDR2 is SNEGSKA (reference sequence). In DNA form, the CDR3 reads TGCAGTGCTAGCACTAGCGGGGGTGCAAACATTCAGTACTTC. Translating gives CSASTSGGANIQYF.

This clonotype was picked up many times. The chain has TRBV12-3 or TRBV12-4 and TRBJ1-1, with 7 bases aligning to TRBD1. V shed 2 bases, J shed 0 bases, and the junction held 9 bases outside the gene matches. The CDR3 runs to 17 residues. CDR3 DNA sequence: TGTGCCAGCAGTTTAAGAGGGGGCGCCCAAGTGAACACTGAAGCTTTCTTT. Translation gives CASSLRGGAQVNTEAFF.